One and the same sample provided the 14 T cell receptor beta chains below, sequenced in a study of CD4 T cells in relation to SARS-CoV-2 and coronaviruses. Antigens of these TCRs are unknown. Measured with immunoSEQ multiplex PCR; TCRdb has only the in-frame clones, and not every one. The data show around 45,000 clones, roughly 87% seen once. Sequenced sample: naive CD4+ T cells from PBMCs, cultured in vitro. Subset: naive CD4+ T cells isolated by negative enrichment. The receptors were sampled from an adult with COVID-19.

This clone was counted between two and nine times. The J gene is TRBJ1-2, the V gene TRBV12-3 or TRBV12-4; TRBD1 matches 8 bases. V shed 6 bases, J shed 8 bases, and the junction held 5 bases outside the gene matches. The CDR3 runs to 12 residues. CDR3 nucleotide sequence: TGTGCCAGCAGCCAGGACAGGGAAGGCTACACCTTC. Translating it yields CASSQDREGYTF.

CDR3 nucleotide sequence: TGCAGCGTTGAAGATCCTGGCGGGAGTTCCTACGAGCAGTACTTC. Amino acid sequence: CSVEDPGGSSYEQYF. This chain joins TRBV29-1 and TRBJ2-7; 7 nucleotides align to TRBD2. The CDR3 consists of 15 residues. Germline V gives CDR1 SQVTM, CDR2 ANQGSEA. The J segment lost 1 base and the V segment lost 0 bases, leaving 6 bases of the junction unmatched.

This sequence joins TRBV6-5 and TRBJ2-1, with TRBD1 matching over 11 bases. This CDR3 is 16 amino acids long. The V gene's germline CDR1 is MNHEY and CDR2 SVGAGI. V lost 0 bases and J lost 5; bases outside the gene matches: 3. This chain's CDR3 is CASSYSGQGVHNEQFF. The CDR3 DNA reads TGTGCCAGCAGTTACTCGGGACAGGGGGTCCACAATGAGCAGTTCTTC.

Here the CDR3 DNA reads TGTGCCAGCAGCCGTCCGGGACCCACTGAAGCTTTCTTT. Translation: CASSRPGPTEAFF. This sequence joins TRBV28 and TRBJ1-1; D is perhaps TRBD1 (5 bases). From germline, CDR1 is MDHEN and CDR2 SYDVKM. Between the trimmed V and J ends, which lost 6 bases and 4 bases, there was a span of 12 bases. The CDR3 has 13 residues.

The rearrangement links TRBV6-5 to TRBJ1-5, with a weak D call TRBD1 (5 bases). The germline V and J ends were trimmed by 7 bases and 0 bases, with 10 bases remaining between them. Germline CDR1 MNHEY, CDR2 SVGAGI. There are 14 residues in the CDR3. In DNA, the CDR3 is TGTGCCAGCACCCCAGGGTCTAGCAATCAGCCCCAGCATTTT. Its protein product is CASTPGSSNQPQHF.

The chain couples TRBV28 to TRBJ2-7, with 12 positions matching TRBD2. After removal of 6 bases from V and 7 bases from J, the junction contained 13 bases not matched to a gene. The CDR3 is 16 residues long. Germline CDR1 MDHEN, CDR2 SYDVKM. The CDR3 spells CASRRTLAGGPGEQYF. The DNA for the CDR3 is TGTGCCAGCAGACGCACCCTAGCGGGAGGGCCAGGTGAGCAGTACTTC.

The DNA of the CDR3 is TGTGCCAGCAGTTTAACCGGATACTCTGGAAACACCATATATTTT. This gives the protein CASSLTGYSGNTIYF. The rearrangement uses TRBV28 and TRBJ1-3; D gene ambiguous. The germline CDR1 and CDR2 sequences are MDHEN and SYDVKM. Trimming pared 2 bases from V and 0 bases from J, leaving 8 bases between. CDR3 size: 15 residues.

The chain combines TRBV7-8 with TRBJ2-7; 9 positions match TRBD2. Trimming took 5 bases from V and 4 from J; bases not matched to a gene: 9. The CDR3 loop spans 15 amino acids. Germline V CDR1 and CDR2: SGHVS, FQNEAQ. CDR3 sequence reads: CASSPHRLAEYEQYF. As DNA, the CDR3 is TGTGCCAGCAGCCCCCACCGACTAGCGGAGTACGAGCAGTACTTC.

This sequence joins TRBV7-9 and TRBJ1-5, with D perhaps matching TRBD1 (6 bases). In germline, CDR1 is SEHNR, CDR2 FQNEAQ (reference sequence). V was clipped by 3 bases and J by 7 bases, with 13 bases between them. The CDR3 extends over 14 amino acids. The chain's CDR3 is CASSFEGGKQPQHF. The CDR3 nucleotides read TGTGCCAGCAGCTTCGAGGGGGGGAAACAGCCCCAGCATTTT.

V is TRBV9 and J is TRBJ2-1; the D is unclear. This CDR3 is built from 16 residues. The germline V and J ends were trimmed by 1 base and 1 base, with 12 bases remaining between them. Germline V gene data show CDR1 as SGDLS and CDR2 as YYNGEE. The CDR3 bases are TGTGCCAGCAGCGTAAAGTCTGGTGGTTCCTACAATGAGCAGTTCTTC. It specifies CASSVKSGGSYNEQFF.

This chain joins TRBV27 and TRBJ2-7, with a tentative D call TRBD2 (5 bases). Germline values: CDR1 MNHEY, CDR2 SMNVEV (reference sequence). V was cut by 2 bases and J by 2 bases, with 16 bases left in between. The CDR3 consists of 16 residues. In nucleotides, the CDR3 is TGTGCCAGCAGTTTAATCGCGACGGAGGTGGCCTACGAGCAGTACTTC. Translating it yields CASSLIATEVAYEQYF.

The chain is built from TRBV9 and TRBJ1-6; D might be TRBD1 (5 bases). This CDR3 has 16 amino acids. Trimming removed 0 bases at V and 7 bases at J, with 14 bases between. Per germline, CDR1 SGDLS and CDR2 YYNGEE. The CDR3 region has the DNA TGTGCCAGCAGCGTAGAAGGTGGGGCCCCAAATTCACCCCTCCACTTT. Amino acids: CASSVEGGAPNSPLHF.

This clone has just one count. The chain is built from TRBV30 and TRBJ1-6; D unresolved. V was pared by 0 bases and J by 5 bases, with 14 bases between. Germline CDR1 is GTSNPN and CDR2 is SVGIG (reference sequence). The CDR3 loop spans 16 amino acids. The CDR3 loop reads CAWSVEAGGNNSPLHF. For the CDR3, the DNA is TGTGCCTGGAGTGTAGAGGCTGGCGGGAATAATTCACCCCTCCACTTT.

V gene TRBV6-6 combines with J gene TRBJ1-1; D unclear. V was pared by 8 bases and J by 6 bases, with 13 bases between. This CDR3 is built from 12 residues. Germline CDR1 MNHNY, CDR2 SVGAGI (reference sequence). CDR3 sequence reads: CASRIGVAEAFF. As DNA, the CDR3 is TGTGCCAGCCGGATTGGGGTTGCTGAAGCTTTCTTT.